The rows below give T cell receptor beta chains drawn from one sample of a study of blood T cell repertoires in COVID-19. Clones were sequenced by immunoSEQ multiplex PCR, and TCRdb holds only the in-frame ones, with some missing. This sample has around 250,000 clones, with around 88% found just once. Sequenced sample: peripheral blood. The receptor source for this set is a man aged 80 or over with acute or convalescent COVID-19. The CDR3 runs from the conserved cysteine through the conserved F or W. D genes are given only for firm matches. Rows may omit the clone size; those that give it use once, few, many or a size class.

D gene	V gene	J gene	clone size	CDR3 DNA	CDR3 protein
TRBD1	TRBV28	TRBJ1-2	few	TGTGCCAGCAGCCAGGGACAGGGGCGCGGCTACACCTTC	CASSQGQGRGYTF
-	TRBV7-9	TRBJ1-1	-	TGTGCCAGCAGCTCCGGGACACGGGCGGCCACTGAAGCTTTCTTT	CASSSGTRAATEAFF
-	TRBV5-1	TRBJ1-6	-	TGCGCCAGCAGCTCCCAGGACCCGGGAGGTATTAATTCACCCCTCCACTTT	CASSSQDPGGINSPLHF
TRBD2	TRBV9	TRBJ2-7	-	TGTGCCAGCAGCCAACTAGCGGTGGGGGAGCAGTACTTC	CASSQLAVGEQYF
-	TRBV7-7	TRBJ2-5	-	TGTGCCAGCAGCTTAGGAGGGCTTGGCGGAGAGACCCAGTACTTC	CASSLGGLGGETQYF
TRBD2	TRBV11-2	TRBJ2-3	-	TGTGCCAGCAGCTATCGACTAGCGGGAGGGGATACGCAGTATTTT	CASSYRLAGGDTQYF
-	TRBV5-1	TRBJ2-1	-	TGCGCCAGCAGCTTGGCCGTAACGGAGGGTTACAATGAGCAGTTCTTC	CASSLAVTEGYNEQFF
TRBD2	TRBV28	TRBJ2-6	-	TGTGCCAGCAGTCCCCGTGGAGCGGGGGATTCTGGGGCCAACGTCCTGACTTTC	CASSPRGAGDSGANVLTF
-	TRBV5-1	TRBJ2-1	-	TGCGCCAGCAGCTTGGCCGGGGACACCTACAATGAGCAGTTCTTC	CASSLAGDTYNEQFF
-	TRBV6-1	TRBJ2-5	-	TGTGCCAGCAGTGAGAACTCAGAGACCCAGTACTTC	CASSENSETQYF
-	TRBV27	TRBJ1-6	-	TGTGCCACCCGGGGTACCTCACCCCTCCACTTT	CATRGTSPLHF
TRBD1	TRBV5-1	TRBJ1-4	-	TGCGCCAGCAGCTCGCCGCCGGGACAGGGTAATGAAAAACTGTTTTTT	CASSSPPGQGNEKLFF
-	TRBV5-1	TRBJ2-6	-	TGCGCCAGCAGCTTGGACTCCTCTGGGGCCAACGTCCTGACTTTC	CASSLDSSGANVLTF
TRBD2	TRBV11-2	TRBJ2-1	once	TGTGCCAGCAGCATACTTACTAGCGGGGGTTACTACAATGAGCAGTTCTTC	CASSILTSGGYYNEQFF
-	TRBV4-1	TRBJ1-2	-	TGCGCCAGCAGCCAAGATGCAGGGTTTTCGGGCTACACCTTC	CASSQDAGFSGYTF
-	TRBV28	TRBJ1-2	-	TGTGCCAGCAGCCCCCAGTCAAACTATGGCTACACCTTC	CASSPQSNYGYTF
-	TRBV19	TRBJ1-2	-	TGTGCCAGTAGTCCGTTGACAGCAAACTATGGCTACACCTTC	CASSPLTANYGYTF
TRBD2	TRBV30	TRBJ2-7	-	TGTGCCTGGAGCCCGCTTCCGTTGACTAGCGGGAGGGCCTACGAGCAGTACTTC	CAWSPLPLTSGRAYEQYF
-	TRBV7-9	TRBJ1-6	few	TGTGCCAGCAGCACAGGAAATTCACCCCTCCACTTT	CASSTGNSPLHF
-	TRBV24-1	TRBJ2-2	-	TGTGCCACCAGTTTAGAGCCGGCCGGGGAGCTGTTTTTT	CATSLEPAGELFF